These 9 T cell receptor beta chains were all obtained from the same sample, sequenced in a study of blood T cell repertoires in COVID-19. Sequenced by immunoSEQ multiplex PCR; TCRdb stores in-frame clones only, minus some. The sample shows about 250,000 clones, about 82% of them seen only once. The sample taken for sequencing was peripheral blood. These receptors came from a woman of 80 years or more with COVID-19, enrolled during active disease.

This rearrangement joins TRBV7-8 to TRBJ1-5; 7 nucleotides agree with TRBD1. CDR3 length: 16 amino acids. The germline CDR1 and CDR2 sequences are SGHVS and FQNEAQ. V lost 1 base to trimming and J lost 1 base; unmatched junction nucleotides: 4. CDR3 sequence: CASSLVDRVSNQPQHF. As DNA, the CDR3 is TGTGCCAGCAGCTTAGTAGACAGGGTAAGCAATCAGCCCCAGCATTTT. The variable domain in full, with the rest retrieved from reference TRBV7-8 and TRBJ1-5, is GAGVSQSPRYKVAKRGQDVALRCDPISGHVSLFWYQQALGQGPEFLTYFQNEAQLDKSGLPSDRFFAERPEGSVSTLKIQRTQQEDSAVYLCASSLVDRVSNQPQHFGDGTRLSIL.

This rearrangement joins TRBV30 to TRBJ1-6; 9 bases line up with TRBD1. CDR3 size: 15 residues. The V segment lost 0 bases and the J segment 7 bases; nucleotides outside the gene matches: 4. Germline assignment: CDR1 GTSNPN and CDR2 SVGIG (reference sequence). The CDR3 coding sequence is TGTGCCTGGAGTGTAACGGGACAGGGAAATTCACCCCTCCACTTT. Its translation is CAWSVTGQGNSPLHF.

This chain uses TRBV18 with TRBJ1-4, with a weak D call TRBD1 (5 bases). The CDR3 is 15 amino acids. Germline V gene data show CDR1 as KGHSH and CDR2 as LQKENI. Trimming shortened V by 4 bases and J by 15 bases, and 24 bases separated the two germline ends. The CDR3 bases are TGTGCCAGCTCACTAAACACCCTGGACAACAGTGGGGTGTTTTTT. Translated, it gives CASSLNTLDNSGVFF.

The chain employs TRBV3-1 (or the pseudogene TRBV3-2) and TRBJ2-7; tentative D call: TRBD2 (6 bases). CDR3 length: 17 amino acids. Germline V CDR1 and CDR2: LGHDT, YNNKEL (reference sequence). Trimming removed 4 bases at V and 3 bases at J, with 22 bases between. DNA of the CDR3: TGTGCCAGCAGCCCCTCATCGGACATTGTGGAGGGCTACGAGCAGTACGTC. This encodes CASSPSSDIVEGYEQYV.

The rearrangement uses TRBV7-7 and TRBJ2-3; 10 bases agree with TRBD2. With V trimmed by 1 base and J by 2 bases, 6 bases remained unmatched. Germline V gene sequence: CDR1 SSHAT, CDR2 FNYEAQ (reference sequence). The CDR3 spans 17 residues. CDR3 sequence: CASSLGTSGSFTDTQYF. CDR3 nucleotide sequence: TGTGCCAGCAGCTTAGGGACTAGCGGAAGTTTCACAGATACGCAGTATTTT.

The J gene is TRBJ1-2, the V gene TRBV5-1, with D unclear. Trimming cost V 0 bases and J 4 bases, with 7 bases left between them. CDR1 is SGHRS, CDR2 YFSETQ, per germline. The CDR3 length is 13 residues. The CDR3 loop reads CASSLAQSYGYTF. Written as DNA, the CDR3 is TGCGCCAGCAGCTTGGCACAGAGCTATGGCTACACCTTC.

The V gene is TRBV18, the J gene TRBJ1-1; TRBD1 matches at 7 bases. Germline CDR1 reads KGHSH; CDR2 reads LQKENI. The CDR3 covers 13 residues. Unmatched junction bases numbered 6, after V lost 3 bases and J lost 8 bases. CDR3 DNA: TGTGCCAGCTCACCCTCCAGGACAGGCGAAGCTTTCTTT. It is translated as CASSPSRTGEAFF.

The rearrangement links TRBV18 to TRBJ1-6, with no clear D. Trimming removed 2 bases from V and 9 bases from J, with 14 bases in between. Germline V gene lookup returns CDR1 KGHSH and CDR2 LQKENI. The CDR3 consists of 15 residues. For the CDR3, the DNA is TGTGCCAGCTCACCAAATAAATCCAGCGGTTCACCCCTCCACTTT. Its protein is CASSPNKSSGSPLHF.

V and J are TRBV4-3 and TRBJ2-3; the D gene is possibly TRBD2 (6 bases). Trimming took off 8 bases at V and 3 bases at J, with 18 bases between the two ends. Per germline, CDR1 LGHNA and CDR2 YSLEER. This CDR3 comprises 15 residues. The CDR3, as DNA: TGCGCCAGCGGAAGTCGGGGGACGGGGACAGATACGCAGTATTTT. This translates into CASGSRGTGTDTQYF.